The present T cell receptor beta chain was sequenced within a study of control samples from healthy donors and cancer patients. Assay used: immunoSEQ multiplex PCR; TCRdb lists only in-frame clones, some missing. The sample contains just over 150,000 clones, 85% to 90% of which appear only once. V was clipped by 4 bases and J by 7 bases; unmatched bases: 10. Germline assignment: CDR1 SQVTM and CDR2 ANQGSEA. The CDR3 has 15 amino acids. Sequences were obtained from blood. V usage is TRBV29-1 and J usage is TRBJ2-5, with 12 positions matching TRBD2. This receptor was identified in a young man in good health. Here the CDR3 reads CSVGWGASGGGTQYF. As DNA, the CDR3 is TGCAGCGTTGGCTGGGGCGCTAGCGGGGGGGGGACCCAGTACTTC.